Included here is one T cell receptor beta chain sequence, with context. The data belong to a study of OX40 agonist ivuxolimab in advanced cancers. The data were produced by immunoSEQ multiplex PCR, yet TCRdb's version contains in-frame clones alone and is incomplete. The sample contains 50,000 to 85,000 clones, around 84% of which appear only once. No patient had autoimmune disease or received systemic immunosuppression. The source material was CD4+ or CD8+ T cells sorted from blood, sampled in a trial of the OX40 agonist ivuxolimab. The sequence was obtained from an adult with an advanced solid tumor such as melanoma, head and neck, liver or kidney cancer.

The CDR3 DNA is TGCGCCAGCAGCCCCGCCGGGACAAGGAACACTGAAGCTTTCTTT. It translates to CASSPAGTRNTEAFF. The V and J genes are TRBV4-3 and TRBJ1-1, with D possibly TRBD1 on 6 matching bases. The V end was cut by 4 bases, the J end by 1 base, with 13 bases between. Germline CDR1 LGHNA, CDR2 YSLEER. The CDR3 spans 15 residues.